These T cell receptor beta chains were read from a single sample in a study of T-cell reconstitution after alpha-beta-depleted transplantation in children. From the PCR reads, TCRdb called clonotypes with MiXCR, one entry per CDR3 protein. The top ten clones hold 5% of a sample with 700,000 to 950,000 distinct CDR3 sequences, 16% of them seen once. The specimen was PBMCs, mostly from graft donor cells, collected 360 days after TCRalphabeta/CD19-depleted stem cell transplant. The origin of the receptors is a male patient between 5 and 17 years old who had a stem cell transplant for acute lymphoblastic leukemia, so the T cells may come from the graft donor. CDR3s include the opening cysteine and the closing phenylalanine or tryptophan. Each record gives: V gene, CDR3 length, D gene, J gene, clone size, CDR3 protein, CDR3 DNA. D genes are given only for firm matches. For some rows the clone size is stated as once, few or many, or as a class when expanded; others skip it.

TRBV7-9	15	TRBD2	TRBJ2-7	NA	CASSLRREGHDEQYF	TGTGCCAGCAGCTTACGGCGGGAGGGCCACGACGAGCAGTACTTC
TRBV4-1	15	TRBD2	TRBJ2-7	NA	CASSPTSGRIYEQYF	TGCGCCAGCAGCCCAACTAGCGGGAGGATCTACGAGCAGTACTTC
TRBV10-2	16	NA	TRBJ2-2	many	CASSPQRRTNTGELFF	TGCGCCAGCAGTCCCCAGAGGCGGACTAACACCGGGGAGCTGTTTTTT
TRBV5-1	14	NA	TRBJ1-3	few	CASRSGGSGNTIYF	TGCGCCAGCAGGTCTGGAGGCTCTGGAAACACCATATATTTT
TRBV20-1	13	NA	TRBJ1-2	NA	CSAREDRNYGYTF	TGCAGTGCTAGAGAAGACAGGAACTATGGCTACACCTTC
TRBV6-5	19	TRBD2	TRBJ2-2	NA	CASSYGAYVAGANTGELFF	TGTGCCAGCAGTTACGGGGCTTATGTAGCGGGAGCGAACACCGGGGAGCTGTTTTTT
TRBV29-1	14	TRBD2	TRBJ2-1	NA	CSANPSGRGAEQFF	TGCAGCGCGAATCCTAGCGGGAGGGGGGCTGAGCAGTTCTTC
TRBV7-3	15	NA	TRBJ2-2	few	CASSLDGRNTGELFF	TGTGCCAGCAGCTTAGACGGGCGGAACACCGGGGAGCTGTTTTTT
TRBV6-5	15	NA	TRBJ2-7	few	CASSYSGAGSYEQYF	TGTGCCAGCAGTTACTCGGGGGCAGGTTCCTACGAGCAGTACTTC
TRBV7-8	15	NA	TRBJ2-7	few	CASSLARAGIYEQYF	TGTGCCAGCAGCTTAGCGCGGGCGGGGATCTACGAGCAGTACTTC
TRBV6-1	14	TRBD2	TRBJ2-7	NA	CASIEGFSGFEQYF	TGTGCCAGCATCGAAGGTTTTAGCGGGTTCGAGCAGTACTTC
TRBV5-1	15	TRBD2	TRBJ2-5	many	CASSLLAGIQETQYF	TGCGCCAGCAGCTTACTAGCGGGAATCCAAGAGACCCAGTACTTC
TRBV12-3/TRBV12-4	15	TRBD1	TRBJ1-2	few	CASSDPGQGSVGYTF	TGTGCCAGCAGTGATCCGGGACAGGGTAGTGTGGGCTACACCTTC
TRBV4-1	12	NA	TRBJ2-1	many	CASSLNYNEQFF	TGCGCCAGCAGCTTGAATTACAATGAGCAGTTCTTC
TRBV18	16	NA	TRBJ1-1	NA	CASSPRGEGGHTEAFF	TGTGCCAGCTCACCAAGAGGGGAAGGGGGGCACACTGAAGCTTTCTTT
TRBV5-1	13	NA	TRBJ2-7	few	CASSPVGLYEQYF	TGCGCCAGCAGCCCCGTTGGGCTCTACGAGCAGTACTTC
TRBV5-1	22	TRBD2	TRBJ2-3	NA	CASSLLAGGPRFGQEGTDTQYF	TGCGCCAGCAGCTTACTAGCGGGAGGGCCTAGGTTTGGACAAGAAGGCACAGATACGCAGTATTTT
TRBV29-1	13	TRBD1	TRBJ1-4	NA	CSVEDRVDEKLFF	TGCAGCGTGGAGGACAGGGTGGATGAAAAACTGTTTTTT
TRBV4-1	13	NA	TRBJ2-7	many	CASSQVRTVEQYF	TGCGCCAGCAGCCAAGTTCGGACAGTCGAGCAGTACTTC
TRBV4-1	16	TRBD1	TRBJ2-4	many	CASSRQGRVAKNIQYF	TGCGCCAGCAGCAGACAGGGAAGGGTGGCCAAAAACATTCAGTACTTC
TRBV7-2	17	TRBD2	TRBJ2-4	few	CASSLIGTSRVKNIQYF	TGTGCCAGCAGCTTAATAGGGACTAGCAGGGTCAAAAACATTCAGTACTTC
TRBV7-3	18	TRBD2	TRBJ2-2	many	CASSWAPGLAENTGELFF	TGTGCCAGCAGCTGGGCGCCGGGACTAGCGGAGAACACCGGGGAGCTGTTTTTT
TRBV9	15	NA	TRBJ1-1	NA	CASSVAQGVVTEAFF	TGTGCCAGCAGCGTAGCTCAAGGGGTAGTAACTGAAGCTTTCTTT
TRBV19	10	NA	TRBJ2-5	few	CALRGKTQYF	TGTGCTCTGAGGGGAAAGACCCAGTACTTC
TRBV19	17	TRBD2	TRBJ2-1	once	CASSIMSGGRYEDEQFF	TGTGCCAGTAGTATTATGTCCGGCGGGAGATATGAAGATGAGCAGTTCTTC
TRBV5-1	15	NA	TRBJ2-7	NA	CASSLEGGLVDEQYF	TGCGCCAGCAGCTTGGAGGGCGGCCTAGTAGACGAGCAGTACTTC
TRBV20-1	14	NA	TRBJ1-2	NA	CSARTGDTNYGYTF	TGCAGTGCTAGAACCGGGGATACTAACTATGGCTACACCTTC
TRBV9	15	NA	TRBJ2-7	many	CASSVDTGPTYEQYF	TGTGCCAGCAGCGTAGATACAGGACCAACCTACGAGCAGTACTTC
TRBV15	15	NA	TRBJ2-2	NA	CATSRDALFTGELFF	TGTGCCACCAGCAGAGATGCCCTCTTCACCGGGGAGCTGTTTTTT
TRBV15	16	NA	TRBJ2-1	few	CATSRVRTQHYNEQFF	TGTGCCACCAGCAGAGTCCGGACACAGCACTACAATGAGCAGTTCTTC
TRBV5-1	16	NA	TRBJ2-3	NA	CASSFLGRDFTDTQYF	TGCGCCAGCAGCTTCTTAGGGCGGGACTTCACAGATACGCAGTATTTT
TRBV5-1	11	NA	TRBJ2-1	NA	CASSLDFEQFF	TGCGCCAGCAGCTTGGATTTCGAGCAGTTCTTC
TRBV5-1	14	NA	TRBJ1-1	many	CASSPLTGLSEAFF	TGCGCCAGCAGCCCGTTAACGGGGCTGTCCGAAGCTTTCTTT
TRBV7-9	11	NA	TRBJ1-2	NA	CASSPWGSYTF	TGTGCCAGCAGCCCTTGGGGGAGCTACACCTTC
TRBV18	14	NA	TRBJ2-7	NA	CASSPDRTPYEQYF	TGTGCCAGCTCACCCGACAGGACCCCCTACGAGCAGTACTTC
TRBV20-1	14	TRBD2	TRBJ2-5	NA	CSGRLAGTQETQYF	TGCAGTGGACGACTAGCGGGGACCCAAGAGACCCAGTACTTC
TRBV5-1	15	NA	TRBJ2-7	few	CASSLAAALAYEQYF	TGCGCCAGCAGCTTGGCTGCGGCGTTGGCCTACGAGCAGTACTTC
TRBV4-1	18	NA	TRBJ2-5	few	CASSHPQGWYMGAETQYF	TGCGCCAGCAGCCACCCACAGGGATGGTATATGGGCGCAGAGACCCAGTACTTC
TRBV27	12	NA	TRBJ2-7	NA	CASNGVPYEQYF	TGTGCCAGTAACGGGGTGCCCTACGAGCAGTACTTC
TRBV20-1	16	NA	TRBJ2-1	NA	CSAFYGGPRARDEQFF	TGCAGTGCTTTCTACGGGGGACCCAGGGCACGGGATGAGCAGTTCTTC
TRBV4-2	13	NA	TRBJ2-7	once	CASSQAQRYEQYF	TGTGCCAGCAGCCAAGCTCAGCGGTACGAGCAGTACTTC
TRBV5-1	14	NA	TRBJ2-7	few	CASSSLLFSYEQYF	TGCGCCAGCAGCTCCCTTTTGTTTTCCTACGAGCAGTACTTC
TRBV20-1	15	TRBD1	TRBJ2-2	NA	CSVHDRGGDTGELFF	TGCAGTGTTCACGACAGGGGCGGCGACACCGGGGAGCTGTTTTTT
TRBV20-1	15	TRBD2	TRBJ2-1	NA	CSARDQGLGVGEQFF	TGCAGTGCTAGGGATCAGGGACTAGGGGTTGGTGAGCAGTTCTTC
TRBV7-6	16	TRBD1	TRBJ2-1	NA	CASSLEEQGSYNEQFF	TGTGCCAGCAGCTTAGAGGAACAGGGGAGCTACAATGAGCAGTTCTTC
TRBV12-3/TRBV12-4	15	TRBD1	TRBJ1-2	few	CASSLPQQGQFGYTF	TGTGCCAGCAGTTTACCCCAACAGGGACAGTTTGGCTACACCTTC
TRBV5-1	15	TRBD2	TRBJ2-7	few	CASSYTSGYSYEQYF	TGCGCCAGCAGCTACACTAGCGGTTATTCCTACGAGCAGTACTTC
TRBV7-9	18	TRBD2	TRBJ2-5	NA	CASSLVPSGRPLQETQYF	TGTGCCAGCAGCTTAGTTCCTAGCGGGAGGCCCCTCCAAGAGACCCAGTACTTC
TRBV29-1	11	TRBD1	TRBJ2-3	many	CSPGGTGTQYF	TGCAGCCCCGGAGGGACAGGGACGCAGTATTTT
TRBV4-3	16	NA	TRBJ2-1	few	CASSRRDSSSYNEQFF	TGCGCCAGCAGCCGAAGGGACTCCAGCTCCTACAATGAGCAGTTCTTC
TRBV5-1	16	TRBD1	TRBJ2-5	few	CASSHNRGYVGETQYF	TGCGCCAGCAGCCATAACAGGGGCTATGTCGGAGAGACCCAGTACTTC
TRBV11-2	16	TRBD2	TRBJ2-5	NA	CASSSRLAGEQETQYF	TGTGCCAGCAGCTCCCGACTAGCGGGAGAACAAGAGACCCAGTACTTC
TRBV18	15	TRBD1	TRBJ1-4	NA	CASSPRTGTNEKLFF	TGTGCCAGCTCACCAAGGACAGGGACTAATGAAAAACTGTTTTTT